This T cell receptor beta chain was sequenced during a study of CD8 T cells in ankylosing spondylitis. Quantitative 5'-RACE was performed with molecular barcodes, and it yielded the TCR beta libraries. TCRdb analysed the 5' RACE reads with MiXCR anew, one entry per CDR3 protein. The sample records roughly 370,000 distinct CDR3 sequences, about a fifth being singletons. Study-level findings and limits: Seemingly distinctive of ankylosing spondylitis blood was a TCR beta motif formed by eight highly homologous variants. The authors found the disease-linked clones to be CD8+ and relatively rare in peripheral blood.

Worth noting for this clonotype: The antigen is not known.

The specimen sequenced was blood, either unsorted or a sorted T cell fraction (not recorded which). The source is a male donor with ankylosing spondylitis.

This CDR3 is CASSVAGGASYNEQFF. The CDR3 DNA sequence: TGTGCCAGCAGTGTAGCGGGAGGGGCCTCCTACAATGAGCAGTTCTTC. This chain links TRBV6-1 with TRBJ2-1, with 11 bases aligning to TRBD2. After removal of 4 bases from V and 0 bases from J, the junction contained 2 bases not matched to a gene. The germline gives CDR1 MNHNS, CDR2 SASEGT. This CDR3 is built from 16 residues.